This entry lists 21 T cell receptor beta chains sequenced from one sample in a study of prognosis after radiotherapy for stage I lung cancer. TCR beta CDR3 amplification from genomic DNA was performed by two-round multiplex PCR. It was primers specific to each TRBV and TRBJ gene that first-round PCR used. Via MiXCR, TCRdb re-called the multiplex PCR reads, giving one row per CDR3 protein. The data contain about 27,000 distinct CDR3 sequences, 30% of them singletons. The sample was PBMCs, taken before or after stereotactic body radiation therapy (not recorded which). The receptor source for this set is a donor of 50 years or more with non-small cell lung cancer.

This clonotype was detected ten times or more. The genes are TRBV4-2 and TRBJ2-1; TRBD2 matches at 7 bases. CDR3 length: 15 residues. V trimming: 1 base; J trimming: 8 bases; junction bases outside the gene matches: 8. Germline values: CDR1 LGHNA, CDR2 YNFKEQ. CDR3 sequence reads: CASSQGEGGKDEQFF. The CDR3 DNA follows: TGTGCCAGCAGCCAAGGGGAGGGAGGAAAGGATGAGCAGTTCTTC.

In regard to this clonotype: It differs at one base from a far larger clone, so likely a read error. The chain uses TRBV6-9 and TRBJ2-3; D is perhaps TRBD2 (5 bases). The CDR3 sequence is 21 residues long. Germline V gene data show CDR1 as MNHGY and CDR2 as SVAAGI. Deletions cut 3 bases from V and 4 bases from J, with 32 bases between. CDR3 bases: TGTGCCAGCAGTTACTCGAAGCTGGCGGGCCCGCATAAAAGGTGGGCAGATACGCAGTATTTT. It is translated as CASSYSKLAGPHKRWADTQYF.

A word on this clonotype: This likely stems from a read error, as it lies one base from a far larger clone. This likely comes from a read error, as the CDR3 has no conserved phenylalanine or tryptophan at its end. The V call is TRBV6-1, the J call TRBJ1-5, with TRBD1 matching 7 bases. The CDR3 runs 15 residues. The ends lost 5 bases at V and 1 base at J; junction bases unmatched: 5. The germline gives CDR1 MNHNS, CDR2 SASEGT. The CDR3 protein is CASSSTGNSNQPQHL. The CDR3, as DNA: TGTGCCAGCAGTTCGACAGGGAACAGCAATCAGCCCCAGCATCTT.

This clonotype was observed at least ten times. The CDR3 DNA reads as TGCAGCGTTGGTTTCAACGACAGGGCCCCAGGGGACTACGAGCAGTACTTC. Translation gives CSVGFNDRAPGDYEQYF. The V and J genes are TRBV29-1 and TRBJ2-7; 7 bases are a match to TRBD1. Trimming at V came to 4 bases and at J to 3 bases, leaving 18 bases not matched to a gene. This CDR3 region has 17 residues. CDR1 SQVTM and CDR2 ANQGSEA come from the germline V gene.

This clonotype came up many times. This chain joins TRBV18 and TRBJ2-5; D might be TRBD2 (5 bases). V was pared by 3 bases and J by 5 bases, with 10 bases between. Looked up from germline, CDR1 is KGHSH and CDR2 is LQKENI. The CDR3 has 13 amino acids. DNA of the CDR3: TGTGCCAGCTCACCTGGCCGGAGGGAGACCCAGTACTTC. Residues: CASSPGRRETQYF.

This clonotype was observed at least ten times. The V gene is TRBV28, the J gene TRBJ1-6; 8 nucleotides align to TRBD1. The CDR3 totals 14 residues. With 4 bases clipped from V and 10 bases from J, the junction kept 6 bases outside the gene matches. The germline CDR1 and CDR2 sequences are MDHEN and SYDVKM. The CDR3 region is CASSSTGARSPLHF. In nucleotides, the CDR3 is TGTGCCAGCAGTTCGACAGGGGCAAGGTCACCCCTCCACTTT.

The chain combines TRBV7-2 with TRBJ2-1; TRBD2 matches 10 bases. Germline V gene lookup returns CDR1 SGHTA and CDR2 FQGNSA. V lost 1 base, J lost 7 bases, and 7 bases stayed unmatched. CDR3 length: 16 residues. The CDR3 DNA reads TGTGCCAGCAGCTTAGAAAGCGGGAGGGCCAGGAATGAGCAGTTCTTC. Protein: CASSLESGRARNEQFF.

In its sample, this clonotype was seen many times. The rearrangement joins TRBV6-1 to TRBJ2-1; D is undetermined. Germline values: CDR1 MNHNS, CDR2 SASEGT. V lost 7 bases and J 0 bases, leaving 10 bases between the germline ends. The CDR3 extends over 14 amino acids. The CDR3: CASTQWPSYNEQFF. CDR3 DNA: TGTGCCAGCACTCAGTGGCCCTCCTACAATGAGCAGTTCTTC.

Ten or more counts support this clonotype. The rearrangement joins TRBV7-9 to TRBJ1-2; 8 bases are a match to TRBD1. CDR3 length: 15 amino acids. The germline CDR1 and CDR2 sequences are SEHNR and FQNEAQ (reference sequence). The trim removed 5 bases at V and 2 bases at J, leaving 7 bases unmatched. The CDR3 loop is CASSMMDRANYGYTF. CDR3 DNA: TGTGCCAGCAGCATGATGGACAGGGCCAACTATGGCTACACCTTC.

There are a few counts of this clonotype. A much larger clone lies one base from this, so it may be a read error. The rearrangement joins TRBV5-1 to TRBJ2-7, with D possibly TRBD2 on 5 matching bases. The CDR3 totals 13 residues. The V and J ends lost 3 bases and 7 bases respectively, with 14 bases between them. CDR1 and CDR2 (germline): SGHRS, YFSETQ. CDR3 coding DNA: TGCGCCAGCAGCTCAACCCAACCGGGGGAGCAGTACTTC. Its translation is CASSSTQPGEQYF.

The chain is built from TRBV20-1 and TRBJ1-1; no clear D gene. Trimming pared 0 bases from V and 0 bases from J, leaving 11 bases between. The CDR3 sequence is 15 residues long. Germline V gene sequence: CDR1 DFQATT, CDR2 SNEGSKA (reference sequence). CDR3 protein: CSARDRYKMNTEAFF. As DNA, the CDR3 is TGCAGTGCTAGAGATCGATACAAGATGAACACTGAAGCTTTCTTT.

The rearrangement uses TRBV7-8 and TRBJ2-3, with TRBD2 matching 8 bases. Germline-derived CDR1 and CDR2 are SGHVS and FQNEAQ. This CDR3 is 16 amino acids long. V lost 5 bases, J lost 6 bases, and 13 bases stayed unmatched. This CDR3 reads CASSPGTSRLVDTQYF. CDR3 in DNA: TGTGCCAGCAGCCCAGGGACTAGTCGGCTTGTGGATACGCAGTATTTT.

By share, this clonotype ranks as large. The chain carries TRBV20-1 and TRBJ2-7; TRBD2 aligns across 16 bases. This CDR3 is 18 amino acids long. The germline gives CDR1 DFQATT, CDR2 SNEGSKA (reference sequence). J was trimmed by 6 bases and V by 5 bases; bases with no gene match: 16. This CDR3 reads CSAAYGTSGGAGFLEQYF. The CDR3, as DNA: TGCAGTGCTGCCTATGGGACTAGCGGGGGGGCGGGATTTCTCGAGCAGTACTTC.

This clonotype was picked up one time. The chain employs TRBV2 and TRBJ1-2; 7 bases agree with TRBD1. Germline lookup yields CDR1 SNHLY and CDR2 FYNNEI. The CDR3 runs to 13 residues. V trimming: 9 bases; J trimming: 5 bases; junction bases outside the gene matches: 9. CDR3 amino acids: CASEPTGEYGYTF. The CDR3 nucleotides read TGTGCCAGTGAACCTACAGGGGAATATGGCTACACCTTC.

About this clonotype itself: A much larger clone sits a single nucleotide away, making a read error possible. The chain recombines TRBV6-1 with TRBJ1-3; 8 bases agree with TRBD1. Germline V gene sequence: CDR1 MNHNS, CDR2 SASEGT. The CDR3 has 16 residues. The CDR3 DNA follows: TGTGCCAGGGGGTGGGGACAGGAACGCTCTGGAAACACCATATGTTTT. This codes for CARGWGQERSGNTICF.

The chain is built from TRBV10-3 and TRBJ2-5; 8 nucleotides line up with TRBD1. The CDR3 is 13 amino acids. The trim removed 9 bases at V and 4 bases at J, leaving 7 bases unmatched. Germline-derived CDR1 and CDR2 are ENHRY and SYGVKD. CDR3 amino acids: CAISRTGTETQYF. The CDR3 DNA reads TGTGCCATTTCCAGGACAGGGACAGAGACCCAGTACTTC.

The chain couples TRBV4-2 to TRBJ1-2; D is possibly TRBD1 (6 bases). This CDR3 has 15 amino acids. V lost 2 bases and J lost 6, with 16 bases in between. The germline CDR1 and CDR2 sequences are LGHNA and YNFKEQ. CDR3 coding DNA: TGTGCCAGCAGCCAACCCCGGGGGCAGGGCCATGGCTACACCTTC. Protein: CASSQPRGQGHGYTF.

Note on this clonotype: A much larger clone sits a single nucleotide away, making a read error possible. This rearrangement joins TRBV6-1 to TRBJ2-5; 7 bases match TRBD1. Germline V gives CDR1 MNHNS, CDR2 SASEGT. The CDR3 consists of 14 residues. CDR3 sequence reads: CASSRDSLGETRYF. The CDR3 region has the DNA TGTGCCAGCAGTCGGGACAGTCTAGGAGAGACCCGGTACTTC.

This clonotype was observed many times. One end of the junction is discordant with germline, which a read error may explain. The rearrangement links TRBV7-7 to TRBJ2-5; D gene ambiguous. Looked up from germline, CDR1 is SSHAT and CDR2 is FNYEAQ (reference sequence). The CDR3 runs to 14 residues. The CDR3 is CASSLSVIQETQYF. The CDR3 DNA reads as TGTGCTAGCAGCTTAAGCGTGATACAAGAGACCCAGTACTTC.

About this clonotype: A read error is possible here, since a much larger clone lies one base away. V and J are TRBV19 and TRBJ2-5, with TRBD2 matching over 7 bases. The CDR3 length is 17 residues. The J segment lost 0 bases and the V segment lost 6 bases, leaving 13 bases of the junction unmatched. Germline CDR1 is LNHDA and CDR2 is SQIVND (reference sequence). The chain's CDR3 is CASSELGTNGNQETQYF. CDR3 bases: TGTGCCAGTAGCGAATTAGGGACTAACGGGAACCAAGAGACCCAGTACTTC.

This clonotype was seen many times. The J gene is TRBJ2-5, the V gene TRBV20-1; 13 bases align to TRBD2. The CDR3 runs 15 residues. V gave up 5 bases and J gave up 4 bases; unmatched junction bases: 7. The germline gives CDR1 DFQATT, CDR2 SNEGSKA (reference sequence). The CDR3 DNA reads TGCAGTGCTCCTACTAGCGGGGGGGCGAGAGAGACCCAGTACTTC. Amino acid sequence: CSAPTSGGARETQYF.